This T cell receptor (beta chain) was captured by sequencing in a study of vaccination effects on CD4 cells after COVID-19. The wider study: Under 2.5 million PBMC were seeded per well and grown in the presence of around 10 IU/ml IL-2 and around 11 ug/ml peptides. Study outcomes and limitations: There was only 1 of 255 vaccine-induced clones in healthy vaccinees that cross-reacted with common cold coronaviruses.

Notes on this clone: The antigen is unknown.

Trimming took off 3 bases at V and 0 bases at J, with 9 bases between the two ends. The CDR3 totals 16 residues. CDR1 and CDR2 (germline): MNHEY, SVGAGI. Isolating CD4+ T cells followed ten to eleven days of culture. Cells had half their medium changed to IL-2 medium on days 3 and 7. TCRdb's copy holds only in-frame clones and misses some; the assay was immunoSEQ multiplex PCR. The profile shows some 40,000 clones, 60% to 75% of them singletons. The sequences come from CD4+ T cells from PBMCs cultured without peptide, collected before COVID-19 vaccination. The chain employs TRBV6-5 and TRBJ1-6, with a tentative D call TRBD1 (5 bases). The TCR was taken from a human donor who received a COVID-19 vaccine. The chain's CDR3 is CASSYRGDSYNSPLHF. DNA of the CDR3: TGTGCCAGCAGTTATCGGGGGGACTCCTATAATTCACCCCTCCACTTT.